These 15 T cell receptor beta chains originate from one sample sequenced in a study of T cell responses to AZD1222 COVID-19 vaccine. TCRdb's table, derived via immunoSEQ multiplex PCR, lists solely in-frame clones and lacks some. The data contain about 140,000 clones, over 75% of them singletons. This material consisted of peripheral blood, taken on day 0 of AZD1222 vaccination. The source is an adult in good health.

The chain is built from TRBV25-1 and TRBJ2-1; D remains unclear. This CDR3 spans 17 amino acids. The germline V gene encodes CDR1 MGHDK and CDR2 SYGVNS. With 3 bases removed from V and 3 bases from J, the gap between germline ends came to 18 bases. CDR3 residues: CASSELNGPKSYNEQFF. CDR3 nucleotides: TGTGCCAGCAGTGAGTTAAACGGACCTAAGAGCTACAATGAGCAGTTCTTC.

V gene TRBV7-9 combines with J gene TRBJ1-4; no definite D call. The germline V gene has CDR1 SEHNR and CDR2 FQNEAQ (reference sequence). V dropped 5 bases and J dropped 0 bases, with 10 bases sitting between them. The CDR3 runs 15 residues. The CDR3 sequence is CASSLNLATNEKLFF. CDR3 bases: TGTGCCAGCAGCCTCAACCTTGCAACTAATGAAAAACTGTTTTTT.

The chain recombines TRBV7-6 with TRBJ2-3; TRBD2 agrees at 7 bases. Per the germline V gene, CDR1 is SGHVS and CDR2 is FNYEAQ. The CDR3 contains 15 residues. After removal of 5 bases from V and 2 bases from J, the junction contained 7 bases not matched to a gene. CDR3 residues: CASSARLAATDTQYF. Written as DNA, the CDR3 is TGTGCCAGCAGCGCCCGACTAGCAGCCACAGATACGCAGTATTTT.

The CDR3 loop reads CSVEDKGRGEKLFF. Here the CDR3 DNA reads TGCAGCGTTGAAGATAAGGGGAGAGGTGAAAAACTGTTTTTT. The chain joins TRBV29-1 to TRBJ1-4; tentatively, D is TRBD1 (5 bases). The CDR3 spans 14 residues. Trimming removed 0 bases from V and 7 bases from J, with 12 bases in between. CDR1 SQVTM and CDR2 ANQGSEA come from the germline V gene.

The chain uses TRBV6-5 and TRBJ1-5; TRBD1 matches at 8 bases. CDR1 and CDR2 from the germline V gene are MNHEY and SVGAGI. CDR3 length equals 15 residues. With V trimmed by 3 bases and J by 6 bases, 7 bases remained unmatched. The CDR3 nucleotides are TGTGCCAGCAGTTATGGGGCAGGGGGCGGTCAGCCCCAGCATTTT. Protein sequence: CASSYGAGGGQPQHF.

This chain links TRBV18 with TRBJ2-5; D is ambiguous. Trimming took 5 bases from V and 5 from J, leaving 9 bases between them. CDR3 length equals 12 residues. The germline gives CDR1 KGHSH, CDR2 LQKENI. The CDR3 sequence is CASSYGVETQYF. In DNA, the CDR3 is TGTGCCAGCTCATATGGTGTCGAGACCCAGTACTTC.

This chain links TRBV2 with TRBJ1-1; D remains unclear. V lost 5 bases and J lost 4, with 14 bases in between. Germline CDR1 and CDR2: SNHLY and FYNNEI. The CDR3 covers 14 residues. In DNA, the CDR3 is TGTGCCAGCAGTTTCAGGATCTCTAGCACTGAAGCTTTCTTT. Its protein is CASSFRISSTEAFF.

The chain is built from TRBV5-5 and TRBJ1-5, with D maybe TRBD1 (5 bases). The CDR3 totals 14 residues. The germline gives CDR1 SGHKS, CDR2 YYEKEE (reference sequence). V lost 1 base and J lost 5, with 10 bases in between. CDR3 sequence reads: CASSLLQGDQPQHF. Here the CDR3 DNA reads TGTGCCAGCAGCTTGCTGCAGGGTGATCAGCCCCAGCATTTT.

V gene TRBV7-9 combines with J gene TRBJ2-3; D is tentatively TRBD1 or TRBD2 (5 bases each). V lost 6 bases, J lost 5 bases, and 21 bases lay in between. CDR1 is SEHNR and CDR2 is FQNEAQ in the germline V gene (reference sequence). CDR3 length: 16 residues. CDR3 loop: CASSLSGTPGGDTQYF. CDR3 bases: TGTGCCAGCAGTTTGTCCGGGACCCCGGGCGGAGATACGCAGTATTTT.

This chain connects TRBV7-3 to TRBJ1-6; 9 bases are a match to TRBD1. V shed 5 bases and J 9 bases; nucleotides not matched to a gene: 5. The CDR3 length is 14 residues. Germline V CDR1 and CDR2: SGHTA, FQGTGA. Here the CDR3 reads CASSVGQGGSPLHF. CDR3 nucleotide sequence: TGTGCCAGCAGCGTGGGACAGGGCGGTTCACCCCTCCACTTT.

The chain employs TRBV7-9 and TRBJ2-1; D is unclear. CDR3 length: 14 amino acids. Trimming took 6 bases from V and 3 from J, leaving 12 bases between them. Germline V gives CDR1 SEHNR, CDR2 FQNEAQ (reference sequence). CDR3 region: CASRPRTDYNEQFF. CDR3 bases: TGTGCCAGCAGGCCCCGGACGGACTACAATGAGCAGTTCTTC.

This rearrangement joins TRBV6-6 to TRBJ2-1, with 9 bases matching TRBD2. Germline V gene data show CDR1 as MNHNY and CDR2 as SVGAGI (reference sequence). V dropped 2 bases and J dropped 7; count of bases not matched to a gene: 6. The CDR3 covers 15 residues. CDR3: CASSYVGGRVNEQFF. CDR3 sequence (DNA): TGTGCCAGCAGTTACGTTGGCGGGAGGGTAAATGAGCAGTTCTTC.

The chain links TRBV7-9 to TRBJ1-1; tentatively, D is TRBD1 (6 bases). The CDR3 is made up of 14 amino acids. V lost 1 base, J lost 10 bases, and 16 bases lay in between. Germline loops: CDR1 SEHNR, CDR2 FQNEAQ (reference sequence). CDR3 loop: CASSLERQEFVAFF. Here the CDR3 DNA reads TGTGCCAGCAGCTTAGAGAGACAGGAATTCGTAGCTTTCTTT.

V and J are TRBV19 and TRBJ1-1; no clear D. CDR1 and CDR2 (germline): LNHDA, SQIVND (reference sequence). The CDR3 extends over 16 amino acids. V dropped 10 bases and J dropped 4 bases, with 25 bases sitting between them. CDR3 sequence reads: CATSDNPGLRSTEAFF. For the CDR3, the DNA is TGTGCCACCTCCGACAACCCTGGATTAAGGTCCACTGAAGCTTTCTTT.

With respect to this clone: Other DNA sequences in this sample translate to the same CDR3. CDR3 loop: CASSSASGYEQYF. CDR3 in DNA: TGTGCCAGCAGTTCCGCTAGCGGCTACGAGCAGTACTTC. The rearrangement uses TRBV6-5 and TRBJ2-7; 7 nucleotides agree with TRBD2. The V gene's germline CDR1 is MNHEY and CDR2 SVGAGI. This CDR3 contains 13 residues. Trimming took 4 bases from V and 3 from J; bases not matched to a gene: 3.